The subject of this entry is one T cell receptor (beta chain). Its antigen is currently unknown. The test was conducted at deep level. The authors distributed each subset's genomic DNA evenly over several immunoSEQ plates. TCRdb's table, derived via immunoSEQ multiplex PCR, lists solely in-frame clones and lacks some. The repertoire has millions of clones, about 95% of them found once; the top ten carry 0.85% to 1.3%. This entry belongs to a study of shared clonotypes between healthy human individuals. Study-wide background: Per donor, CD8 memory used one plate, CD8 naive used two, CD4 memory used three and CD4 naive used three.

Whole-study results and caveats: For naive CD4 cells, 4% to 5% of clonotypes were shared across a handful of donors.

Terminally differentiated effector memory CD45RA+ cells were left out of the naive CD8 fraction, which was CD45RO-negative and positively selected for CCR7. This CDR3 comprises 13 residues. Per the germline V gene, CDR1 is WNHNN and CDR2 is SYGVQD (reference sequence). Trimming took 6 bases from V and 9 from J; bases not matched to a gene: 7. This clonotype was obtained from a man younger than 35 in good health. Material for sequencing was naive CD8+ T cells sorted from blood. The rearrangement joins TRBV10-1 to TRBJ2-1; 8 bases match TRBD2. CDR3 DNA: TGCGCCAGCAGGGACGGGAGGGCCGGTGAGCAGTTCTTC. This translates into CASRDGRAGEQFF.